A single T cell receptor beta chain is shown here with its context. This specimen comes from a study of technical replicates of blood from a handful of donors. The CDR3 sequence is 14 residues long. Germline CDR1 is LNHDA and CDR2 is SQIVND (reference sequence). V gave up 5 bases and J gave up 2 bases, with 10 bases separating them. TCRdb's table, derived via immunoSEQ multiplex PCR, lists solely in-frame clones and lacks some. The sample has approximately 100,000 clones; approximately 94% are singletons. The chain is built from TRBV19 and TRBJ1-5; D gene ambiguous. Specimen: T cells isolated from PBMCs. This receptor was identified in a human donor in good health. The CDR3 is CASSWQVGNQPQHF. The CDR3 bases are TGTGCCAGTAGTTGGCAGGTCGGCAATCAGCCCCAGCATTTT.